Below, 29 T cell receptor beta chains from the same sample are listed, as sequenced in a study of OX40 agonist ivuxolimab in advanced cancers. Sequencing used immunoSEQ multiplex PCR; TCRdb keeps in-frame clones, though not all of them. The table has roughly 79,000 clones, 92% seen once. Sequenced material: CD4+ or CD8+ T cells sorted from blood, taken in a trial of the OX40 agonist ivuxolimab. The receptors come from an adult with an advanced solid tumor such as melanoma, head and neck, liver or kidney cancer.

In this sample, this clone turned up once. The chain couples TRBV19 to TRBJ2-3; TRBD2 matches at 9 bases. The J segment lost 9 bases and the V segment lost 5 bases, leaving 0 bases of the junction unmatched. Germline values: CDR1 LNHDA, CDR2 SQIVND (reference sequence). This CDR3 spans 11 amino acids. The CDR3 spells CASSLAGTQYF. The CDR3 coding sequence is TGTGCCAGTAGTCTAGCGGGAACGCAGTATTTT.

The chain combines TRBV18 with TRBJ2-6, with TRBD1 identical over 8 bases. CDR1 is KGHSH, CDR2 LQKENI, per germline. The junction had 7 bases not matched to a gene; V was cut back by 5 bases and J by 4 bases. The CDR3 length is 16 residues. The CDR3 here is CASSVDRGTGANVLTF. The CDR3 DNA sequence: TGTGCCAGCTCAGTAGACAGGGGAACAGGGGCCAACGTCCTGACTTTC. Supplemented by reference TRBV18 and TRBJ2-6, the full variable domain reads NAGVMQNPRHLVRRRGQEARLRCSPMKGHSHVYWYRQLPEEGLKFMVYLQKENIIDESGMPKERFSAEFPKEGPSILRIQQVVRGDSAAYFCASSVDRGTGANVLTFGAGSRLTVL.

J is TRBJ2-1 and V is TRBV5-1, with 10 bases aligning to TRBD2. J gave up 2 bases and V 4 bases, and 3 bases lay outside the gene matches. Germline lookup yields CDR1 SGHRS and CDR2 YFSETQ. The CDR3 has 15 residues. CDR3 coding DNA: TGCGCCAGCAGCGTAGCGGGAGGTCCCTACAATGAGCAGTTCTTC. Amino acid sequence: CASSVAGGPYNEQFF.

As to this clone: The same CDR3 also results from other DNA sequences found in this sample. V is TRBV19 and J is TRBJ2-7, with 8 bases that match TRBD1. There are 14 residues in the CDR3. CDR1 LNHDA and CDR2 SQIVND come from the germline V gene (reference sequence). Unmatched junction bases numbered 5, after V lost 6 bases and J lost 1 base. The DNA of the CDR3 is TGTGCCAGTAGCATTCGGACAGGGTCCTACGAGCAGTACTTC. Its translation: CASSIRTGSYEQYF.

This clone was counted a few times. The chain has TRBV9 and TRBJ1-2; D may be TRBD1 (5 bases). Trimming stripped 0 bases from V and 4 bases from J, with 13 bases between. The CDR3 loop spans 15 amino acids. From germline, CDR1 is SGDLS and CDR2 YYNGEE. CDR3 sequence (DNA): TGTGCCAGCAGCGTAGATTTGGGGCGCGGCTATGGCTACACCTTC. It encodes CASSVDLGRGYGYTF.

This clone was seen more than once but under ten times. V gene TRBV6-6 combines with J gene TRBJ1-5; perhaps TRBD1 as D (5 bases). CDR1 is MNHNY, CDR2 SVGAGI, per germline (reference sequence). Trimming removed 4 bases at V and 7 bases at J, with 17 bases between. The CDR3 contains 15 residues. CDR3 nucleotide sequence: TGTGCCAGCAGTTTGGGACGAGGTGAACGGCAGCCCCAGCATTTT. It yields the protein CASSLGRGERQPQHF.

Only a few counts were recorded for this clone. The V call is TRBV7-2, the J call TRBJ2-5, with unresolved D. Per germline, CDR1 SGHTA and CDR2 FQGNSA. This CDR3 is built from 12 residues. V lost 4 bases to trimming and J lost 9 bases, with 12 bases between them. The CDR3 protein is CASSSQTWAQYF. The CDR3 DNA reads TGTGCCAGCAGCTCCCAGACTTGGGCCCAGTACTTC.

The chain combines TRBV11-3 with TRBJ2-2; D perhaps matches TRBD2 (5 bases). CDR3 length equals 14 residues. Germline V lookup: CDR1 SGHNT, CDR2 YENEEA. V was pared by 7 bases and J by 0 bases, with 9 bases between. The CDR3: CASTAEANTGELFF. As DNA, the CDR3 is TGTGCCAGCACGGCGGAGGCGAACACCGGGGAGCTGTTTTTT.

V gene TRBV28 combines with J gene TRBJ1-5; 7 bases line up with TRBD1. V was clipped by 5 bases and J by 6 bases; unmatched bases: 22. CDR3 length equals 19 residues. The V gene's germline CDR1 is MDHEN and CDR2 SYDVKM. The CDR3 protein is CASSLGSPGLTGDGQPQHF. In nucleotides, the CDR3 is TGTGCCAGCAGTCTAGGCAGTCCGGGCCTAACAGGGGACGGTCAGCCCCAGCATTTT.

V usage is TRBV19 and J usage is TRBJ2-2; D not certain. Trimming took 6 bases from V and 5 from J, leaving 16 bases between them. Germline loops: CDR1 LNHDA, CDR2 SQIVND (reference sequence). The CDR3 covers 15 residues. The CDR3 sequence: CASSPITLGTGELFF. CDR3 bases: TGTGCCAGTAGCCCGATCACCCTGGGGACCGGGGAGCTGTTTTTT.

This chain uses TRBV19 with TRBJ2-5; D not certain. Germline V gene data show CDR1 as LNHDA and CDR2 as SQIVND (reference sequence). Trimming took off 5 bases at V and 5 bases at J, with 18 bases between the two ends. This CDR3 is built from 15 residues. Here the CDR3 DNA reads TGTGCCAGTAGTCCTCCGGGCAGCATGGGGGAGACCCAGTACTTC. Amino acid sequence: CASSPPGSMGETQYF.

The chain is built from TRBV9 and TRBJ1-2, with 9 bases lining up with TRBD1. The germline V gene encodes CDR1 SGDLS and CDR2 YYNGEE. The junction had 20 bases not matched to a gene; V was cut back by 4 bases and J by 4 bases. CDR3 length: 19 residues. The CDR3 DNA reads TGTGCCAGCAGCCCCCGCGGGGTGTCGACAGGGGGTGTCGGCTATGGCTACACCTTC. The encoded protein is CASSPRGVSTGGVGYGYTF.

In its sample, this clone was seen once. The chain links TRBV29-1 to TRBJ1-2; a weak D match, TRBD1 (6 bases). This CDR3 region has 12 residues. Germline-derived CDR1 and CDR2 are SQVTM and ANQGSEA. Trimming took off 4 bases at V and 5 bases at J, with 11 bases between the two ends. DNA for the CDR3: TGCAGCGTTGCCAGGGGAATTTATGGCTACACCTTC. This translates into CSVARGIYGYTF.

V is TRBV11-3 and J is TRBJ2-1; either TRBD1 or TRBD2 may fit D (6 bases each). Deletions cut 4 bases from V and 4 bases from J, with 17 bases between. CDR3 length: 16 residues. Germline CDR1 is SGHNT and CDR2 is YENEEA. This CDR3 reads CASSSGAGALYNEQFF. As DNA, the CDR3 is TGTGCCAGCAGCTCGGGAGCAGGGGCTTTATACAATGAGCAGTTCTTC.

This chain links TRBV7-3 with TRBJ2-1; TRBD2 matches 9 bases. The germline V gene encodes CDR1 SGHTA and CDR2 FQGTGA. V lost 5 bases, J lost 4 bases, and 6 bases stayed unmatched. The CDR3 contains 15 residues. The CDR3 reads CASSPGTSKYNEQFF. The CDR3 nucleotides read TGTGCCAGCAGCCCCGGGACTAGCAAGTACAATGAGCAGTTCTTC.

The chain links TRBV6-5 to TRBJ1-1; the D gene is possibly TRBD1 (5 bases). CDR1 and CDR2 (germline): MNHEY, SVGAGI. This CDR3 has 13 residues. Trimming left V 8 bases short and J 4 bases short, with 14 bases between. CDR3 loop: CASSTSGFTEAFF. The CDR3 DNA sequence: TGTGCCAGCTCGACTTCAGGGTTCACTGAAGCTTTCTTT.

This chain connects TRBV18 to TRBJ1-1, with 12 bases lining up with TRBD1. With V trimmed by 4 bases and J by 6 bases, 9 bases remained unmatched. Germline values: CDR1 KGHSH, CDR2 LQKENI. This CDR3 has 16 amino acids. This chain's CDR3 is CASSLAGTGGFAEAFF. The CDR3 region has the DNA TGTGCCAGCTCACTCGCTGGGACAGGGGGCTTCGCTGAAGCTTTCTTT. Complete variable domain (other parts from reference TRBV18 and TRBJ1-1): NAGVMQNPRHLVRRRGQEARLRCSPMKGHSHVYWYRQLPEEGLKFMVYLQKENIIDESGMPKERFSAEFPKEGPSILRIQQVVRGDSAAYFCASSLAGTGGFAEAFFGQGTRLTVV.

This rearrangement joins TRBV19 to TRBJ2-5; no firm D call. CDR3 length: 13 residues. The germline CDR1 and CDR2 sequences are LNHDA and SQIVND (reference sequence). The V end was cut by 3 bases, the J end by 2 bases, with 7 bases between. For the CDR3, the DNA is TGTGCCAGTAGTATTGTCAGTCAAGAGACCCAGTACTTC. It is translated as CASSIVSQETQYF.

This rearrangement joins TRBV6-4 to TRBJ2-1; TRBD1 matches 11 bases. V gave up 1 base and J gave up 4 bases; unmatched junction bases: 3. Germline values: CDR1 MRHNA, CDR2 SNTAGT. The CDR3 sequence is 16 residues long. This chain's CDR3 is CASSDFGTGGYNEQFF. The DNA for the CDR3 is TGTGCCAGCAGTGACTTTGGGACAGGGGGGTACAATGAGCAGTTCTTC.

This clone is a singleton in its sample. This chain links TRBV6-1 with TRBJ2-1; 7 bases line up with TRBD1. This CDR3 comprises 12 residues. Germline values: CDR1 MNHNS, CDR2 SASEGT. V lost 8 bases and J lost 7; bases outside the gene matches: 5. CDR3 coding DNA: TGTGCCAGCCTAAGGGGGCGAAATGAGCAGTTCTTC. The encoded protein is CASLRGRNEQFF.

The J gene is TRBJ2-2, the V gene TRBV5-1; D remains unclear. The V end was cut by 1 base, the J end by 0 bases, with 7 bases between. Germline loops: CDR1 SGHRS, CDR2 YFSETQ. The CDR3 sequence is 15 residues long. The CDR3 DNA reads TGCGCCAGCAGCTTGAGAGATACGAACACCGGGGAGCTGTTTTTT. As protein: CASSLRDTNTGELFF.

The chain is built from TRBV9 and TRBJ2-5, with 8 nucleotides matching TRBD2. CDR3 length equals 15 residues. V gave up 0 bases and J gave up 9 bases; unmatched junction bases: 10. CDR1 and CDR2 from the germline V gene are SGDLS and YYNGEE. CDR3 bases: TGTGCCAGCAGCGTAGCCCGAGCGGGAGTGGATGCCCAGTACTTC. It encodes CASSVARAGVDAQYF. The complete variable domain, with remaining parts taken from reference TRBV9 and TRBJ2-5, reads DSGVTQTPKHLITATGQRVTLRCSPRSGDLSVYWYQQSLDQGLQFLIQYYNGEERAKGNILERFSAQQFPDLHSELNLSSLELGDSALYFCASSVARAGVDAQYFGPGTRLLVL.

This clone showed up just once. The chain employs TRBV19 and TRBJ2-1, with 9 bases that match TRBD1. The length of the CDR3 is 19 residues. V lost 5 bases, J lost 5 bases, and 19 bases stayed unmatched. CDR1 LNHDA and CDR2 SQIVND come from the germline V gene (reference sequence). The CDR3 DNA sequence: TGTGCCAGTAGTGTCCGCCGCGGACAGGGGCCACCAACCCACAATGAGCAGTTCTTC. Amino acids: CASSVRRGQGPPTHNEQFF.

The rearrangement uses TRBV5-4 and TRBJ2-3; the D is unclear. The germline V gene has CDR1 SGHNT and CDR2 YYREEE (reference sequence). V gave up 4 bases and J gave up 2 bases, with 17 bases separating them. This CDR3 contains 16 residues. CDR3 region: CASSPKKIAPTDTQYF. As DNA, the CDR3 is TGTGCCAGCAGCCCAAAGAAAATAGCACCCACAGATACGCAGTATTTT. The whole variable domain, filled in from reference TRBV5-4 and TRBJ2-3, reads ETGVTQSPTHLIKTRGQQVTLRCSSQSGHNTVSWYQQALGQGPQFIFQYYREEENGRGNFPPRFSGLQFPNYSSELNVNALELDDSALYLCASSPKKIAPTDTQYFGPGTRLTVL.

The rearrangement links TRBV28 to TRBJ1-3; D uncertain. The V end lost 7 bases, the J end lost 4 bases, and 17 bases lay between the germline ends. Germline V gene data show CDR1 as MDHEN and CDR2 as SYDVKM. The CDR3 consists of 15 residues. Here the CDR3 DNA reads TGTGCCAGCACTCCTAGTCTAGCGAAGGGAAACACCATATATTTT. Its translation is CASTPSLAKGNTIYF.

The chain links TRBV7-3 to TRBJ2-1, with D possibly being TRBD2 (7 bases). Germline V gene lookup returns CDR1 SGHTA and CDR2 FQGTGA. CDR3 length: 16 amino acids. Trimming cost V 1 base and J 4 bases, with 14 bases left between them. Here the CDR3 DNA reads TGTGCCAGCAGCTTAATGGGTGGGAGGGGGTACAATGAGCAGTTCTTC. Translated, it gives CASSLMGGRGYNEQFF.

V is TRBV10-1 and J is TRBJ2-7, with a tentative D call TRBD2 (5 bases). Germline values: CDR1 WNHNN, CDR2 SYGVQD (reference sequence). Deletions cut 2 bases from V and 5 bases from J, with 16 bases between. CDR3 length: 15 amino acids. The CDR3 spells CASSETERDVDEQYF. Written as DNA, the CDR3 is TGCGCCAGCAGTGAGACGGAGAGGGATGTGGACGAGCAGTACTTC.

The CDR3 coding sequence is TGTGCCAGCAGTGAACAGGGTAATCAGTACTTC. As protein: CASSEQGNQYF. The genes are TRBV28 and TRBJ2-4, with D possibly TRBD1 on 6 matching bases. Germline V lookup: CDR1 MDHEN, CDR2 SYDVKM. V lost 5 bases and J lost 12, with 11 bases in between. The CDR3 has 11 amino acids.

The gene calls are TRBV7-9 and TRBJ2-7; D tentatively reads TRBD1 or TRBD2 (5 bases each). Germline V gives CDR1 SEHNR, CDR2 FQNEAQ (reference sequence). Deletions cut 5 bases from V and 7 bases from J, with 18 bases between. CDR3 length equals 14 residues. The CDR3 here is CASSPPGTVREQYF. The CDR3 DNA is TGTGCCAGCAGCCCACCCGGGACGGTGAGGGAGCAGTACTTC.